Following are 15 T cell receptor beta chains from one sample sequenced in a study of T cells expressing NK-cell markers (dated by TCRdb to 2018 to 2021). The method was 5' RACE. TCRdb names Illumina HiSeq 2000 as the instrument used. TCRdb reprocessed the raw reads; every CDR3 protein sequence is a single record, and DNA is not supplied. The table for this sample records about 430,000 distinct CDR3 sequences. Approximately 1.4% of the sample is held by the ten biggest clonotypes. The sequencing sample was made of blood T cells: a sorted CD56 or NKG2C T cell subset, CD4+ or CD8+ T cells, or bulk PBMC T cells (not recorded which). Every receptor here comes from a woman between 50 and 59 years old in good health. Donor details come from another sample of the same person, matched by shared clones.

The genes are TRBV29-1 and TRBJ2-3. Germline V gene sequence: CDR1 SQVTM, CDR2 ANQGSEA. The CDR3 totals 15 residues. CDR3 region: CSVVPPQDATDTQYF.

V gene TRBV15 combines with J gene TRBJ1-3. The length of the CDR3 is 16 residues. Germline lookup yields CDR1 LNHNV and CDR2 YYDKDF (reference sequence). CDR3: CATSRDAANPGNTIYF.

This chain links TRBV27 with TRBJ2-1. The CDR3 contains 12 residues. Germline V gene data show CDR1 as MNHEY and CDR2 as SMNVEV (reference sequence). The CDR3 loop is CASGPATYEQFF.

CDR3 sequence: CASSKVNYEQYF. The chain is built from TRBV21-1 and TRBJ2-7. TRBV21-1 is described as a pseudogene. CDR3 length: 12 amino acids.

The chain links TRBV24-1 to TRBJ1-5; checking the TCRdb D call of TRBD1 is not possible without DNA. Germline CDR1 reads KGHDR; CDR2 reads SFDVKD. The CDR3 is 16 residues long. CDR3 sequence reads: CATSDTTGGLNQPQHF.

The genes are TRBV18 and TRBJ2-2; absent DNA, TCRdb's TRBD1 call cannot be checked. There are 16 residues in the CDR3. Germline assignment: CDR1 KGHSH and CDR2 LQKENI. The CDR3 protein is CASSPQDSTRAGELFF. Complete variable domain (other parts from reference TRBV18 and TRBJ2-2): NAGVMQNPRHLVRRRGQEARLRCSPMKGHSHVYWYRQLPEEGLKFMVYLQKENIIDESGMPKERFSAEFPKEGPSILRIQQVVRGDSAAYFCASSPQDSTRAGELFFGEGSRLTVL.

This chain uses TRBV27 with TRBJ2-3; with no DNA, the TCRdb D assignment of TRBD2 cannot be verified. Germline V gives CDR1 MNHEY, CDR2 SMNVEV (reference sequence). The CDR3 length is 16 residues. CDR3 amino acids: CASSLAGRVGTDTQYF.

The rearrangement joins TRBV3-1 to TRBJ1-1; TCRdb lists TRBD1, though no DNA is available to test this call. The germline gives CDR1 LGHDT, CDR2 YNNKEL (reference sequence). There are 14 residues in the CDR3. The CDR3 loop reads CASSQRTGGSEAFF.

The CDR3 protein is CSARDDRVAKNIQYF. V usage is TRBV20-1 and J usage is TRBJ2-4. This CDR3 is 15 amino acids long. Germline V CDR1 and CDR2: DFQATT, SNEGSKA (reference sequence).

The chain's CDR3 is CASSIDHNSNQPQHF. The chain carries TRBV19 and TRBJ1-5. The CDR3 is 15 residues long. CDR1 and CDR2 from the germline V gene are LNHDA and SQIVND (reference sequence). The variable domain in full, completed from reference TRBV19 and TRBJ1-5, reads DGGITQSPKYLFRKEGQNVTLSCEQNLNHDAMYWYRQDPGQGLRLIYYSQIVNDFQKGDIAEGYSVSREKKESFPLTVTSAQKNPTAFYLCASSIDHNSNQPQHFGDGTRLSIL.

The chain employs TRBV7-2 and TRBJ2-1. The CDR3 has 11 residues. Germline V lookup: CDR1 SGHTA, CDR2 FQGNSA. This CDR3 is CASSLSEEQFF.

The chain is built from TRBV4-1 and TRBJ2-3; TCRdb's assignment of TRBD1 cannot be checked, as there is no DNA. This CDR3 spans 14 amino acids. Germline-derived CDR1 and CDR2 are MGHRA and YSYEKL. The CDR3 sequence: CASSQDSGIDTQYF.

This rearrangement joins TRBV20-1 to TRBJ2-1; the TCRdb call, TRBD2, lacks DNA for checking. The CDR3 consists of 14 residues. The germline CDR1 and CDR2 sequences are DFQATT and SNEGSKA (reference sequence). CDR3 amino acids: CSAKLAGGGNEQFF.

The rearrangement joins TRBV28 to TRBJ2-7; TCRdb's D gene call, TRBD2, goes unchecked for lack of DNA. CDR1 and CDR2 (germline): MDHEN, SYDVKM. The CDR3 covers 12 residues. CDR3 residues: CASPGPQGGQYF.

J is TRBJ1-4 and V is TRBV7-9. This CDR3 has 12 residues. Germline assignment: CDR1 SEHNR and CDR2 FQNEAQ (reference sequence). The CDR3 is CASRRTNEKLFF. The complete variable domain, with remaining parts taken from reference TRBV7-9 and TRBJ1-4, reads DTGVSQNPRHKITKRGQNVTFRCDPISEHNRLYWYRQTLGQGPEFLTYFQNEAQLEKSRLLSDRFSAERPKGSFSTLEIQRTEQGDSAMYLCASRRTNEKLFFGSGTQLSVL.